What follows is one T cell receptor (beta chain) and its context. This clonotype has at least ten counts. It has no known antigen specificity. No per-base quality is available; no much larger clone lies one base away. Bulk unsorted tissue served as the source for RNA extraction, and RNA quality was assessed using a NanoDrop ND-1000 and an Agilent 2100. Donors were newly diagnosed lung cancer patients admitted for thoracic surgery in China between August and November 2014, without prior chemotherapy. The study excluded patients who had received radiotherapy or chemotherapy before or who had another cancer at the same time. Pieces of surgical tissue measuring about 1-2.1 cm3 were kept in RNAlater solution and held at -80 degrees C until needed. The protocol used for the library was multiplex PCR. Instrument on record: Illumina HiSeq 2500. TCRbeta libraries were constructed through three rounds of nested PCR with primers (Table S4) according to protocols modified from ARM-PCR. PCR products of 200-500 bp were gel-excised and purified with the QIAquick gel extraction kit before sequencing. The study's own analysis went as follows. Trimmomatic was used to clean the reads, FLASH merged the cleaned reads into complete CDR3 sequences, and MiTCR assigned the sequences to V(D)J germline segments. Clonal diversity was computed as the inverse Simpson's index with VDJtools. A read counted as productive if the sequence was in-frame and lacked a premature stop codon. TCRdb's own reprocessing of the public reads used fastp at Q25 and MiXCR and kept productive beta chains. All rows with the same CDR3 protein become a single entry with the most common DNA and genes. TCRdb, rather than the study authors, made the V and J calls. The sample table contains 68,000 or so distinct CDR3 sequences; only one count was recorded for just under 60% of them. 20% of the sample is held by the ten biggest clonotypes.

The sample belongs to a study of tumor and adjacent non-tumor tissue in lung cancer (dated 2018 in TCRdb). General notes on the study: By cancer type, the cohort comprised 11 to 12 adenocarcinoma patients, a couple of squamous cell carcinoma patients and 1 small cell lung cancer patient. For each patient, one tumor sample and one normal lung sample were taken, giving approximately 29 paired specimens that underwent TCRbeta CDR3 sequencing. In total, sequencing yielded 125,075,908 productive TCRbeta reads, which works out to an average of around 3.9 million reads per sample. Bulk TCRbeta repertoires were compared between lung tumor tissue and matched distant non-tumor lung tissue obtained from under 18 lung cancer patients. The 15 or so patients were aged about 30 to 80 years, included approximately ten men and 5 women, and had TNM stage I to III disease.

On the study overall, not on this receptor specifically: Significantly higher TCR diversity was found in younger patients, and higher tumor TCR diversity was associated with shorter overall and disease-free survival. Neither the sequencing platform nor unique molecular identifiers are mentioned in the methods. Significantly higher TCR diversity (inverse Simpson) was observed in tumor tissue than in normal lung tissue (roughly 470 vs 170, P = 0.0075, Mann-Whitney U test). Because peripheral blood was not sequenced, blood TCRbeta repertoires in the lung cancer patients of the study were not examined. A significantly larger cumulative share of the repertoire was made up by the top 100 clones in normal lung than in tumor tissue. The cohort had only roughly 16 patients, and the authors noted that larger samples and more detailed clinical data are needed.

The junction shows trimming of 3 bases on V and 0 bases on J, plus 7 bases between the germline ends. The CDR3 holds 14 amino acids from the cysteine to the phenylalanine. CDR3 DNA only is kept here, 42 bases in frame from base 1. The clonotype was recovered from a man aged 45-60 years with non-small cell lung cancer. Sequencing was done on a sample of lung tumor tissue. Recombination connected TRBV12-3 or TRBV12-4 to TRBJ2-3; there is no confident call for the D gene. The DNA sequence is TGTGCCAGCAGTTTGATAGCTAGCACAGATACGCAGTATTTT. Its coded protein is CASSLIASTDTQYF.